Detailed here is one T cell receptor (beta chain). Original processing notes: Estimates of nucleated cell counts were drawn from the amplification of reference gene primers. The protocol was immunoSEQ multiplex PCR, while the TCRdb copy is restricted to in-frame clones and leaves out a portion. The V and J calls and clone size were taken over from that table, and D and trimming were inferred from the DNA. The table records around 300,000 clones, around 91% of them present only once. This record belongs to a study of blood T cell repertoires in COVID-19. For the study at large: Samples came from the United States, Italy and Spain, spanning acute and convalescent COVID-19. T cells, B-cell-depleted T cells, or PBMCs provided the cDNA or gDNA that served as material.

Sequenced input: peripheral blood. This clonotype was obtained from a woman in her thirties or forties with COVID-19, enrolled during active disease.

Here the CDR3 reads CASHGAGASYEQYF. The DNA for the CDR3 is TGTGCCAGCCATGGGGCGGGGGCGTCCTACGAGCAGTACTTC. The chain recombines TRBV28 with TRBJ2-7; maybe TRBD2 (7 bases). The CDR3 spans 14 residues. Germline V CDR1 and CDR2: MDHEN, SYDVKM. The V gene lost 8 bases and the J gene lost 1 base, with 15 bases spanning the gap.